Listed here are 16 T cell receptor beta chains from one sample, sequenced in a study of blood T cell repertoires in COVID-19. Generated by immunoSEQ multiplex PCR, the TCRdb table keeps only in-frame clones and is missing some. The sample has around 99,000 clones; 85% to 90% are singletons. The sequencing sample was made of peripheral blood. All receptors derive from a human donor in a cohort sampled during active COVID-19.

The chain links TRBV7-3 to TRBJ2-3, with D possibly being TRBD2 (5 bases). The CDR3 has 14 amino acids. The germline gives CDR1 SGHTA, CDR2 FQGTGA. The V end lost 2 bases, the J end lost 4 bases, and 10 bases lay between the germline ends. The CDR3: CASSLGSGSDTQYF. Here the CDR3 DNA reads TGTGCCAGCAGCTTAGGGTCGGGGTCAGATACGCAGTATTTT.

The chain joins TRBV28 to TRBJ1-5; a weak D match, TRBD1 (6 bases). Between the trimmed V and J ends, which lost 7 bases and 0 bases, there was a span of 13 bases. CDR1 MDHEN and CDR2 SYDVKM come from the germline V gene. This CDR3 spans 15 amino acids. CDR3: CASTPWGPSNQPQHF. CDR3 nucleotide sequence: TGTGCCAGCACCCCCTGGGGGCCTAGCAATCAGCCCCAGCATTTT.

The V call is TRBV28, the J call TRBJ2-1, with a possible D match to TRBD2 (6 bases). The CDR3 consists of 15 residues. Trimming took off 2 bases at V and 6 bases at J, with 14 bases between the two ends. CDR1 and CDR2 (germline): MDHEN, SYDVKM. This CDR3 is CASSLTTRLGNEQFF. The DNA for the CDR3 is TGTGCCAGCAGTTTAACGACTAGATTGGGCAATGAGCAGTTCTTC.

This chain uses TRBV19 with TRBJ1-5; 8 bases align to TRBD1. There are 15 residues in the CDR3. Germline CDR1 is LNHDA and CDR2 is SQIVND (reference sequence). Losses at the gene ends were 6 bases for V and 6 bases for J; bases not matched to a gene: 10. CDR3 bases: TGTGCCAGTAGGGCAGGGGGCGCGTCGGGTCAGCCCCAGCATTTT. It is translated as CASRAGGASGQPQHF.

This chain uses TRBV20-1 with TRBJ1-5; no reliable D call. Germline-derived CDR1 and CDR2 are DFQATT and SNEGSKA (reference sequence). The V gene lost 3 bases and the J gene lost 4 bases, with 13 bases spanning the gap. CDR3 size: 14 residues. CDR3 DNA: TGCAGTGCTAGTTTGCAAAGTCAGAATCAGCCCCAGCATTTT. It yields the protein CSASLQSQNQPQHF.

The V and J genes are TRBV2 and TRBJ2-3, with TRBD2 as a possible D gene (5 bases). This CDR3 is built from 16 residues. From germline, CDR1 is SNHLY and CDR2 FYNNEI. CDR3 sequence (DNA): TGTGCACAATCCGGTTTTGGCGGGTGGTTCACAGATACGCAGTATTTT. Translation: CAQSGFGGWFTDTQYF. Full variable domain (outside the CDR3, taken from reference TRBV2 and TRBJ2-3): EPEVTQTPSHQVTQMGQEVILRCVPISNHLYFYWYRQILGQKVEFLVSFYNNEISEKSEIFDDQFSVERPDGSNFTLKIRSTKLEDSAMYFCAQSGFGGWFTDTQYFGPGTRLTVL.

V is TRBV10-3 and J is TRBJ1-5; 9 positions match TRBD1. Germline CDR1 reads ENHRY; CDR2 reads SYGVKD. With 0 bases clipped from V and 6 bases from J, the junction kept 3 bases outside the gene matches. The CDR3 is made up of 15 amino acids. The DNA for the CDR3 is TGTGCCATCAGTGAGTCGAGGGACAGGGTTCAGCCCCAGCATTTT. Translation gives CAISESRDRVQPQHF.

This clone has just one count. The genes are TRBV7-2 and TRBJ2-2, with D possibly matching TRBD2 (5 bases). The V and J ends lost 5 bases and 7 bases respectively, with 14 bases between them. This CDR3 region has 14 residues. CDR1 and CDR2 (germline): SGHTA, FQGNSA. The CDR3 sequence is CASSNNFRGGELFF. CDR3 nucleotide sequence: TGTGCCAGCAGCAATAACTTCCGGGGCGGGGAGCTGTTTTTT.

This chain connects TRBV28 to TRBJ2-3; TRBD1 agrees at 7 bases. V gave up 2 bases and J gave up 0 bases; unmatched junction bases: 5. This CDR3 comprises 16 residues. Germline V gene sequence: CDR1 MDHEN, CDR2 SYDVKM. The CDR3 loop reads CASSLLGQESTDTQYF. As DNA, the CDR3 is TGTGCCAGCAGTTTACTTGGACAGGAAAGCACAGATACGCAGTATTTT.

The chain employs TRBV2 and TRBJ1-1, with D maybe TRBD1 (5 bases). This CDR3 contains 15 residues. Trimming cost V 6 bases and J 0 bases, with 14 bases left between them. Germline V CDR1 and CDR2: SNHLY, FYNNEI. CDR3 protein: CASRGEGGVNTEAFF. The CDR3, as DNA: TGTGCCAGCAGAGGGGAGGGAGGAGTGAACACTGAAGCTTTCTTT. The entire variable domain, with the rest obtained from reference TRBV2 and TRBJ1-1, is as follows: EPEVTQTPSHQVTQMGQEVILRCVPISNHLYFYWYRQILGQKVEFLVSFYNNEISEKSEIFDDQFSVERPDGSNFTLKIRSTKLEDSAMYFCASRGEGGVNTEAFFGQGTRLTVV.

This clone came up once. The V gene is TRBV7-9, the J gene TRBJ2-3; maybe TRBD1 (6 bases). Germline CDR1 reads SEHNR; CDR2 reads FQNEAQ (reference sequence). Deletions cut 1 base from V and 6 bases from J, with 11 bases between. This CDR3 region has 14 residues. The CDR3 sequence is CASSLVAGADTQYF. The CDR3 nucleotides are TGTGCCAGCAGCTTAGTAGCAGGGGCGGATACGCAGTATTTT.

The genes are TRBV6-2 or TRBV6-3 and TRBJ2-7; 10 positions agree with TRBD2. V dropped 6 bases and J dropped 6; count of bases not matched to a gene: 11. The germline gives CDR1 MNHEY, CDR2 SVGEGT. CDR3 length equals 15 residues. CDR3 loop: CASSRSSGSRSEQYF. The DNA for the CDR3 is TGTGCCAGCAGCCGTTCTAGCGGGAGTCGGTCCGAGCAGTACTTC.

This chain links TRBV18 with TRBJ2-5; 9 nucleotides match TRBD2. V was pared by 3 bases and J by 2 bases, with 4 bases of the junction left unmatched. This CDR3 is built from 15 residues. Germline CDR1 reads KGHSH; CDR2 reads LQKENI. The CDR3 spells CASSPRLAAQETQYF. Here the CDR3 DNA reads TGTGCCAGCTCACCGAGACTAGCGGCACAAGAGACCCAGTACTTC.

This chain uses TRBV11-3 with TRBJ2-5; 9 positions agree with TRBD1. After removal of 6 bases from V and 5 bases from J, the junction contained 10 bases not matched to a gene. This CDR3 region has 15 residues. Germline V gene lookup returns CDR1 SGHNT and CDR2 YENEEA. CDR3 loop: CASSPGQGYLETQYF. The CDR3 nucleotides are TGTGCCAGCAGTCCGGGACAGGGCTATTTGGAGACCCAGTACTTC.

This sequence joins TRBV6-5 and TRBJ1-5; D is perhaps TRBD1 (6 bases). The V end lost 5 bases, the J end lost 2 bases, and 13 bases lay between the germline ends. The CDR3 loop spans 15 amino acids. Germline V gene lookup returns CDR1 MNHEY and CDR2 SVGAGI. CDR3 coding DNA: TGTGCCAGCAGTCGGGGGGGCGCGGGCAATCAGCCCCAGCATTTT. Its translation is CASSRGGAGNQPQHF.

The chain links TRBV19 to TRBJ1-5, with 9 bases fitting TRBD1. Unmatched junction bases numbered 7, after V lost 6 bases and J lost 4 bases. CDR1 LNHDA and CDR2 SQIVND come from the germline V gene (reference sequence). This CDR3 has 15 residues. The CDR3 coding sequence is TGTGCCAGTAGAAGGGACAGGGCGATTAATCAGCCCCAGCATTTT. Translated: CASRRDRAINQPQHF.